The 7 T cell receptor beta chains below come from one sample, sequenced in a study of human T cells and chemical hapten exposure. Time point described: patch test 2, 6 weeks after DPC sensitization. Treatment given: therapeutic diphenylcyclopropenone sensitization with weekly scalp DPC. TCRdb passed the RACE reads through MiXCR, listing each CDR3 protein once. The data show some 88,000 distinct CDR3 sequences, approximately 11% seen once. The sequencing here drew on whole blood, taken in connection with sensitization to the hapten diphenylcyclopropenone (DPC). These receptors all stem from a man aged 40-49 years with alopecia areata. Some clones in this sample may be carry-over from other donors' samples.

This clonotype was detected a few times. V usage is TRBV30 and J usage is TRBJ2-1; 7 bases line up with TRBD2. CDR3 length equals 12 residues. V shed 4 bases and J 7 bases; nucleotides not matched to a gene: 4. From germline, CDR1 is GTSNPN and CDR2 SVGIG (reference sequence). The DNA of the CDR3 is TGTGCCTGGACCCTAGCGGAGAATGAGCAGTTCTTC. Protein: CAWTLAENEQFF.

This clonotype was seen many times. This chain uses TRBV7-2 with TRBJ2-5; no definite D call. This CDR3 is 18 amino acids long. V lost 5 bases and J 5 bases, leaving 27 bases between the germline ends. CDR1 is SGHTA, CDR2 FQGNSA, per germline. The DNA of the CDR3 is TGTGCCAGCAGCCCCCACCTAGGGCAGCTAAGATTGGCGGAGACCCAGTACTTC. It yields the protein CASSPHLGQLRLAETQYF.

This clonotype was observed a handful of times. J is TRBJ2-5 and V is TRBV6-2 or TRBV6-3, with D perhaps matching TRBD1 or TRBD2 (5 bases each). The germline CDR1 and CDR2 sequences are MNHEY and SVGEGT. This CDR3 is built from 14 residues. V shed 2 bases and J shed 5 bases, with 12 bases lying between them. CDR3 DNA: TGTGCCAGCAGTTACGGGGGAATAGGGGAGACCCAGTACTTC. Amino acids: CASSYGGIGETQYF.

J is TRBJ2-5 and V is TRBV7-2; D not certain. The CDR3 is 13 residues long. Per germline, CDR1 SGHTA and CDR2 FQGNSA. V was trimmed by 6 bases and J by 3 bases, leaving 11 bases between them. The CDR3 DNA follows: TGTGCCAGCAGATATACAGTGAAAGAGACCCAGTACTTC. Its translation: CASRYTVKETQYF.

This sequence joins TRBV29-1 and TRBJ2-3; the match to TRBD2 covers 11 bases. CDR3 size: 14 residues. The V gene's germline CDR1 is SQVTM and CDR2 ANQGSEA. V lost 3 bases and J lost 2; bases outside the gene matches: 1. The CDR3 nucleotides read TGCAGCGTTGAGGGACTAGCGGCCACAGATACGCAGTATTTT. Translated, it gives CSVEGLAATDTQYF.

This clonotype appeared many times. J is TRBJ2-5 and V is TRBV5-1; 7 bases fit TRBD2. The CDR3 loop spans 15 amino acids. Per the germline V gene, CDR1 is SGHRS and CDR2 is YFSETQ. With 1 base clipped from V and 2 bases from J, the junction kept 5 bases outside the gene matches. The CDR3 DNA is TGCGCCAGCAGCTTGAATGGGCGGGGGCAAGAGACCCAGTACTTC. It specifies CASSLNGRGQETQYF.

In its sample, this clonotype was seen many times. The chain carries TRBV27 and TRBJ1-1; no reliable D call. The CDR3 covers 12 residues. CDR1 MNHEY and CDR2 SMNVEV come from the germline V gene (reference sequence). V was cut by 5 bases and J by 1 base, with 5 bases left in between. The CDR3 spells CASSQRNTEAFF. The CDR3 DNA is TGTGCCAGCAGTCAAAGGAACACTGAAGCTTTCTTT.